Listed here are 8 T cell receptor beta chains from one sample, sequenced in a study of shared clonotypes between healthy human individuals. The table came from immunoSEQ multiplex PCR; TCRdb's copy has only in-frame clones and leaves some out. The sample includes some 1.5 million clones, approximately 98% of them seen just once. The sequenced sample consisted of naive CD4+ T cells sorted from blood. Subset noted: CD45RA+ positively selected. These receptors were collected from a young man in good health.

The rearrangement links TRBV2 to TRBJ2-7, with D hard to call. V dropped 0 bases and J dropped 0 bases, with 12 bases sitting between them. Germline V gene data show CDR1 as SNHLY and CDR2 as FYNNEI. CDR3 length equals 16 residues. The CDR3 DNA follows: TGTGCCAGCAGTGAAGCATGGCCGGACCGCTCCTACGAGCAGTACTTC. It encodes CASSEAWPDRSYEQYF.

V usage is TRBV6-5 and J usage is TRBJ2-7, with D possibly being TRBD1 (6 bases). The CDR3 consists of 14 residues. V gave up 5 bases and J gave up 0 bases, with 11 bases separating them. Germline V CDR1 and CDR2: MNHEY, SVGAGI. Here the CDR3 reads CASSNVDSSYEQYF. The CDR3 nucleotides read TGTGCCAGCAGTAATGTGGACAGCTCCTACGAGCAGTACTTC.

The chain employs TRBV7-2 and TRBJ2-7, with 8 bases lining up with TRBD1. V was clipped by 4 bases and J by 5 bases; unmatched bases: 7. CDR1 and CDR2 (germline): SGHTA, FQGNSA. CDR3 size: 14 residues. The CDR3 spells CASSSRGQDHEQYF. CDR3 in DNA: TGTGCCAGCAGCTCGCGGGGACAGGACCACGAGCAGTACTTC. Based on the CDR3 plus reference TRBV7-2 and TRBJ2-7, the full variable domain is GAGVSQSPSNKVTEKGKDVELRCDPISGHTALYWYRQSLGQGLEFLIYFQGNSAPDKSGLPSDRFSAERTGGSVSTLTIQRTQQEDSAVYLCASSSRGQDHEQYFGPGTRLTVT.

The genes are TRBV27 and TRBJ1-5, with D tentatively TRBD1 (5 bases). CDR3 length: 13 amino acids. Trimming removed 5 bases from V and 6 bases from J, with 11 bases in between. Germline lookup yields CDR1 MNHEY and CDR2 SMNVEV (reference sequence). The CDR3 protein is CASSVRAGQPQHF. DNA for the CDR3: TGTGCCAGCAGTGTCAGGGCAGGTCAGCCCCAGCATTTT.

V and J are TRBV30 and TRBJ2-1, with 11 bases lining up with TRBD2. V lost 3 bases to trimming and J lost 8 bases; unmatched junction nucleotides: 18. Germline lookup yields CDR1 GTSNPN and CDR2 SVGIG (reference sequence). There are 18 residues in the CDR3. CDR3 nucleotide sequence: TGTGCCTGGAGACACGCTAGCGGGAGGTCGGGGACTATGCATGAGCAGTTCTTC. Encoded protein: CAWRHASGRSGTMHEQFF. Complete variable domain (other parts from reference TRBV30 and TRBJ2-1): SQTIHQWPATLVQPVGSPLSLECTVEGTSNPNLYWYRQAAGRGLQLLFYSVGIGQISSEVPQNLSASRPQDRQFILSSKKLLLSDSGFYLCAWRHASGRSGTMHEQFFGPGTRLTVL.

The rearrangement uses TRBV18 and TRBJ1-3, with no clear D. The CDR3 is 13 residues long. Trimming took 4 bases from V and 2 from J, leaving 6 bases between them. The germline V gene has CDR1 KGHSH and CDR2 LQKENI. CDR3 amino acids: CASSLEAGNTIYF. DNA for the CDR3: TGTGCCAGCTCACTAGAGGCTGGAAACACCATATATTTT.

The chain employs TRBV6-8 and TRBJ1-4; D unclear. In germline, CDR1 is MNHGY, CDR2 SAAAGT. V dropped 6 bases and J dropped 5 bases, with 13 bases sitting between them. The CDR3 length is 14 residues. CDR3 DNA sequence: TGTGCCAGCAGCCCCCGGGTGGGGAATGAAAAACTGTTTTTT. It translates to CASSPRVGNEKLFF.

V is TRBV5-4 and J is TRBJ2-5; 9 nucleotides align to TRBD2. V lost 0 bases to trimming and J lost 4 bases; unmatched junction nucleotides: 7. Germline CDR1 and CDR2: SGHNT and YYREEE (reference sequence). The length of the CDR3 is 16 residues. CDR3 region: CASSLVGAGGRETQYF. As DNA, the CDR3 is TGTGCCAGCAGCTTGGTGGGAGCGGGAGGTCGAGAGACCCAGTACTTC.